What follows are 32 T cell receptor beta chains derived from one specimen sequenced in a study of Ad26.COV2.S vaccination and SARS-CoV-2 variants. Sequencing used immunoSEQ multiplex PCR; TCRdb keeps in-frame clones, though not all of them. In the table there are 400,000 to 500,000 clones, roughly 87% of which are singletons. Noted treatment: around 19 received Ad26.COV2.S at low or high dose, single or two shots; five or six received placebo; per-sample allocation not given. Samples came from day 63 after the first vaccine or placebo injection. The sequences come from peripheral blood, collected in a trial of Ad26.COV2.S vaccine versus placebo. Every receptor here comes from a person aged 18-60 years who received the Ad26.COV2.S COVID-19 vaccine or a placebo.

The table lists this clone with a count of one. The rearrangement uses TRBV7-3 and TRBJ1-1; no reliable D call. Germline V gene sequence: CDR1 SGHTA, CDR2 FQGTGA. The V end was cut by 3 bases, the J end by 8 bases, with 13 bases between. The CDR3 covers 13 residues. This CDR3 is CASSFAGRSEAFF. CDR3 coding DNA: TGTGCCAGCAGCTTCGCGGGGAGATCCGAAGCTTTCTTT.

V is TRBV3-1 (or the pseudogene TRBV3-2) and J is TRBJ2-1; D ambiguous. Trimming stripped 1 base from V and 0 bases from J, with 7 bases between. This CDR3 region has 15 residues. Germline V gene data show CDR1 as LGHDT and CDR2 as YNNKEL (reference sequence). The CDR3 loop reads CASSQGRSSYNEQFF. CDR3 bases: TGTGCCAGCAGCCAAGGGCGGAGCTCCTACAATGAGCAGTTCTTC.

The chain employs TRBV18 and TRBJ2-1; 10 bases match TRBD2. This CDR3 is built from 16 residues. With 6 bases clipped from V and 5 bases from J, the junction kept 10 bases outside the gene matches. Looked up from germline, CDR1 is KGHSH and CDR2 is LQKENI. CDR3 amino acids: CASSPDASGGHNEQFF. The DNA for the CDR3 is TGTGCCAGCTCCCCCGACGCTAGCGGGGGCCACAATGAGCAGTTCTTC.

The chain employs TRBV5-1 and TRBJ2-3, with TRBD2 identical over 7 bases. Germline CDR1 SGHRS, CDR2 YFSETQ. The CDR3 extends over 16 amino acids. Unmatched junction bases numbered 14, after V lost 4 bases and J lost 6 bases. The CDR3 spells CASSPSKAGQRDTQYF. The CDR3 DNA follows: TGCGCCAGCAGCCCCTCCAAAGCGGGGCAGCGGGATACGCAGTATTTT.

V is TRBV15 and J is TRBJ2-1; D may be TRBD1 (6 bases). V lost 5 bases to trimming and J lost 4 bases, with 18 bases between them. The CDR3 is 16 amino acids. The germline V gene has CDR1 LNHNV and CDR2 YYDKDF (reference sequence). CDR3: CATSLLQGLWYNEQFF. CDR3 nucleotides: TGTGCCACCAGCCTATTACAGGGTCTATGGTACAATGAGCAGTTCTTC.

The DNA for the CDR3 is TGTGCCAGCAGCCCGGGGCAGGGGGCGCCGAGGACTGAAGCTTTCTTT. Protein sequence: CASSPGQGAPRTEAFF. The chain has TRBV9 and TRBJ1-1, with TRBD1 matching over 8 bases. Per germline, CDR1 SGDLS and CDR2 YYNGEE. Trimming at V came to 4 bases and at J to 5 bases, leaving 13 bases not matched to a gene. This CDR3 has 16 residues. Combining the CDR3 with reference TRBV9 and TRBJ1-1 gives the whole variable domain DSGVTQTPKHLITATGQRVTLRCSPRSGDLSVYWYQQSLDQGLQFLIQYYNGEERAKGNILERFSAQQFPDLHSELNLSSLELGDSALYFCASSPGQGAPRTEAFFGQGTRLTVV.

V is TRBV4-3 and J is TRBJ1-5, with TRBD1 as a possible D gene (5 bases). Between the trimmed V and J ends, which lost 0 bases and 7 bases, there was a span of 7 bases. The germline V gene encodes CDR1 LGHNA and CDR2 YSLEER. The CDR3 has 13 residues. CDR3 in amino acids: CASSQDREQPQHF. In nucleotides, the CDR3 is TGCGCCAGCAGCCAAGACAGGGAACAGCCCCAGCATTTT.

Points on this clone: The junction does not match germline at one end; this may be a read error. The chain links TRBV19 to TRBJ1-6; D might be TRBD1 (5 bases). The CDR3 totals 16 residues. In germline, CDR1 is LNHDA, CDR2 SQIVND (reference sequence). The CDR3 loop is CASSEGDRWGYSPLHF. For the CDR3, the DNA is TGTGCCAGTAGTGAGGGCGACCGGTGGGGGTATTCGCCCCTCCACTTT.

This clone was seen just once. CDR3 protein: CASSSHREGSTEAFF. CDR3 bases: TGTGCCAGCAGTTCACACAGGGAGGGAAGCACTGAAGCTTTCTTT. V gene TRBV6-2 or TRBV6-3 combines with J gene TRBJ1-1, with D perhaps TRBD1 (6 bases). Trimming removed 4 bases at V and 4 bases at J, with 16 bases between. Germline V gene data show CDR1 as MNHEY and CDR2 as SVGEGT. The CDR3 runs to 15 residues.

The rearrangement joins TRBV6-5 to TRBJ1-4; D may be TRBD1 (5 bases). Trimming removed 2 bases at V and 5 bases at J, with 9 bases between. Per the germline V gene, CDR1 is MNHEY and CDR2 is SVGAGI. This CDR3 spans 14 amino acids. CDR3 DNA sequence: TGTGCCAGCAGTTACGGGACGCAGAATGAAAAACTGTTTTTT. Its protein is CASSYGTQNEKLFF.

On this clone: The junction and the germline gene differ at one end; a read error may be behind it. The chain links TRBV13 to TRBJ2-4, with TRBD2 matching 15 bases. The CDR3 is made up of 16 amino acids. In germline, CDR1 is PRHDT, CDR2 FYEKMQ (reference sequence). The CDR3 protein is CASSLGWTSGGAEVHF. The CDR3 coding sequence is TGTGCCAGCAGCTTGGGCTGGACTAGCGGGGGGGCGGAGGTGCACTTC.

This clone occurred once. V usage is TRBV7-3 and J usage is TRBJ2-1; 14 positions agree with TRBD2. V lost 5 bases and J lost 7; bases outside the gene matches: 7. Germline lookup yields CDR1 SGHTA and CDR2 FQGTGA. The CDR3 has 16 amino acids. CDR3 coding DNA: TGTGCCAGCAGCGCCCCGACTAGCGGGGGGGGGAATGAGCAGTTCTTC. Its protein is CASSAPTSGGGNEQFF.

The CDR3 nucleotides read TGTGCCAGCAGTTTAGACTACAGGGGGTATTCACCCCTCCACTTT. Translating it yields CASSLDYRGYSPLHF. J is TRBJ1-6 and V is TRBV27, with 8 bases lining up with TRBD1. CDR3 size: 15 residues. CDR1 and CDR2 (germline): MNHEY, SMNVEV (reference sequence). V shed 2 bases, J shed 8 bases, and the junction held 5 bases outside the gene matches.

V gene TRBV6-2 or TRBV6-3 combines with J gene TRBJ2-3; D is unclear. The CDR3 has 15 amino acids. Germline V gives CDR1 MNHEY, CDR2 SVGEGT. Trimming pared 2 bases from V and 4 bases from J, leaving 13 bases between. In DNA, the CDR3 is TGTGCCAGCAGTTACGTGGCTATGAGTTCAGATACGCAGTATTTT. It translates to CASSYVAMSSDTQYF.

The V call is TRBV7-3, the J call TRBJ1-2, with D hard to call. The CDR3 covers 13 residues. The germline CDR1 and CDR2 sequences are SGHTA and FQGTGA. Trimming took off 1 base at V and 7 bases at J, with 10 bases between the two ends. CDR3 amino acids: CASSLNYGSGYTF. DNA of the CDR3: TGTGCCAGCAGCTTAAACTACGGCAGTGGCTACACCTTC.

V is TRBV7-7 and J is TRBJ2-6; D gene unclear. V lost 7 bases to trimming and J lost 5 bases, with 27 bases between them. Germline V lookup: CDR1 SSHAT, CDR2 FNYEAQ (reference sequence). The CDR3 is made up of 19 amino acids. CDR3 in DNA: TGTGCCAGCAAGCATGTCTATAAGTGCCACAAAAGTCGGGCCAACGTCCTGACTTTC. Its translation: CASKHVYKCHKSRANVLTF.

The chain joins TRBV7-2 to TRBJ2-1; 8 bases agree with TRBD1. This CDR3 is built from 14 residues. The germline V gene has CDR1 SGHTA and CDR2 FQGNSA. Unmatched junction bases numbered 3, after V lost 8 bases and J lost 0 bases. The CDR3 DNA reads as TGTGCCAGCGACACAGGGGGCTCCTACAATGAGCAGTTCTTC. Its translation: CASDTGGSYNEQFF.

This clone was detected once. The CDR3 region has the DNA TGTGCCAGCAGCCTCACCTCAGGGCAAGAGACCCAGTACTTC. This codes for CASSLTSGQETQYF. The chain couples TRBV3-1 (or the pseudogene TRBV3-2) to TRBJ2-5; TRBD1 might be the D (5 bases). The germline V gene has CDR1 LGHDT and CDR2 YNNKEL (reference sequence). Trimming stripped 4 bases from V and 2 bases from J, with 11 bases between. The CDR3 sequence is 14 residues long.

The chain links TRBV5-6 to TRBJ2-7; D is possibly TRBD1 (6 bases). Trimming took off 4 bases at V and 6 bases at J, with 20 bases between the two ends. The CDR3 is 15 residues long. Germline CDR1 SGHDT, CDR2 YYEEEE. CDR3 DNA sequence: TGTGCCAGCAGCCTTCCCGGTCAGGGGCCGGGCGAGCAGTACGTC. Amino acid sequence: CASSLPGQGPGEQYV.

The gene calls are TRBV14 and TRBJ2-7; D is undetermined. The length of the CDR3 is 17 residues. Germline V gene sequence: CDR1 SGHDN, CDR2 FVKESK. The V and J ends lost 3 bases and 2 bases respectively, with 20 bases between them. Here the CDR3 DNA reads TGTGCCAGCAGCCATCCTGCTGCAACATCGCCCCCCTACGAGCAGTACTTC. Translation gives CASSHPAATSPPYEQYF.

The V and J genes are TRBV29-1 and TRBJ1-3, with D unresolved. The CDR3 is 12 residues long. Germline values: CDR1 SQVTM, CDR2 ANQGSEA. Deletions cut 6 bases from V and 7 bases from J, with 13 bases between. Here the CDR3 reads CSVQPQGNTIYF. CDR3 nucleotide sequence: TGCAGCGTACAGCCCCAAGGGAACACCATATATTTT.

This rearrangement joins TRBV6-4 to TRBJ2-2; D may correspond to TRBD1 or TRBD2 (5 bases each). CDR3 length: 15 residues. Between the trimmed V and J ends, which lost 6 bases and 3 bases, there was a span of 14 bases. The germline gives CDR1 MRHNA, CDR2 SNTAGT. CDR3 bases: TGTGCCAGCAGGCCGGGGCCCGGGGACACCGGGGAGCTGTTTTTT. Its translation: CASRPGPGDTGELFF.

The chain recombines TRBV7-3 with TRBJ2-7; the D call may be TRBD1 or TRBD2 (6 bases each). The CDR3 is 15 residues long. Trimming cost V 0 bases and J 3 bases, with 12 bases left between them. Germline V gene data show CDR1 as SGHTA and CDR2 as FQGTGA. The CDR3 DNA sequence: TGTGCCAGCAGCTTAACTGGGGGGCCGTACTACGAGCAGTACTTC. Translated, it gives CASSLTGGPYYEQYF.

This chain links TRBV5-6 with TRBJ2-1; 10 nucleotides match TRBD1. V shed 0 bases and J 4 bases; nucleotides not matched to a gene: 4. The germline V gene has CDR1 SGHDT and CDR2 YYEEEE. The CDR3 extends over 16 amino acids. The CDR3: CASSLDRGQGYNEQFF. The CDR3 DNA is TGTGCCAGCAGCTTGGACCGGGGACAGGGGTACAATGAGCAGTTCTTC.

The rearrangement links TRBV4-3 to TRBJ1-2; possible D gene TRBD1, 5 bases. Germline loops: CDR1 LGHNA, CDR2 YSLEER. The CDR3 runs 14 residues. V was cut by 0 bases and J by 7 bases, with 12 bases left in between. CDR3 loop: CASSQDLWGFGYTF. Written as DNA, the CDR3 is TGCGCCAGCAGCCAAGATTTGTGGGGGTTTGGCTACACCTTC.

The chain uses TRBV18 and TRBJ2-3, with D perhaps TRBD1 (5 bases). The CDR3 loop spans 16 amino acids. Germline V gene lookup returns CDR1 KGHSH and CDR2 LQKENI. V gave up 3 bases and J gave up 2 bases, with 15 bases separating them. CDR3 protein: CASSPSGRSSTDTQYF. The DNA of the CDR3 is TGTGCCAGCTCACCTTCAGGGCGCTCCTCCACAGATACGCAGTATTTT.

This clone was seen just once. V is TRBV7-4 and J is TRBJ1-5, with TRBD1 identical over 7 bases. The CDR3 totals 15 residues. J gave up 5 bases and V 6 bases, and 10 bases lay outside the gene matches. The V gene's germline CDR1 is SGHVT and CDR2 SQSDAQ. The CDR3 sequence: CASRLLGRGHQPQHF. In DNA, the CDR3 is TGTGCCAGCAGGCTACTGGGGAGGGGGCATCAGCCCCAGCATTTT.

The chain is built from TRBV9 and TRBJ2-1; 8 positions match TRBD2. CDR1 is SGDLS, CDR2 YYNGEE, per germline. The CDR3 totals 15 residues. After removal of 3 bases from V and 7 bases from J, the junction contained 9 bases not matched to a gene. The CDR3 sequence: CASSASGRTGNEQFF. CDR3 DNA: TGTGCCAGCAGCGCTAGCGGGCGTACAGGGAATGAGCAGTTCTTC.

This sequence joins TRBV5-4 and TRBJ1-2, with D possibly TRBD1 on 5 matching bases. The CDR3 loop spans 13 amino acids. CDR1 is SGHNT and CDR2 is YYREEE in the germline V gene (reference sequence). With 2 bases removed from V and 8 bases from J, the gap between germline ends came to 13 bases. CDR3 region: CASSLPRVEGYTF. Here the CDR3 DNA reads TGTGCCAGCAGCTTACCCAGGGTAGAGGGCTACACCTTC.

The CDR3, as DNA: TGTGCCAGCAGCTTAATGGGGGAAGGCTACACCTTC. It yields the protein CASSLMGEGYTF. The chain employs TRBV7-2 and TRBJ1-2, with a tentative D call TRBD1 (5 bases). Per the germline V gene, CDR1 is SGHTA and CDR2 is FQGNSA. The ends were cut back, 2 bases at V and 8 bases at J, with 9 bases in the middle. This CDR3 has 12 amino acids.

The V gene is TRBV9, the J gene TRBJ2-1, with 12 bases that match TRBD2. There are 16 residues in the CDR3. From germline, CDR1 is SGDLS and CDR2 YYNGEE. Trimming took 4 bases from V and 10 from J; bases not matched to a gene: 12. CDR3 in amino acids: CASSPLGLAGQREQFF. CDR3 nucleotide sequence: TGTGCCAGCAGCCCTCTGGGACTAGCGGGCCAAAGGGAGCAGTTCTTC.

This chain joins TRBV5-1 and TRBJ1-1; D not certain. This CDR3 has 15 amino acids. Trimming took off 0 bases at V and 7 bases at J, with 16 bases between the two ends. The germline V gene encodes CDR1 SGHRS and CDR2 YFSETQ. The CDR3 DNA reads TGCGCCAGCAGCTTGGGACACCTTCCCACGGGTGAAGCTTTCTTT. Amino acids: CASSLGHLPTGEAFF.